This T cell receptor (beta chain) was sequenced in a study of OX40 agonist ivuxolimab in advanced cancers. The protocol was immunoSEQ multiplex PCR, while the TCRdb copy is restricted to in-frame clones and leaves out a portion. The data contain 60,000 or so clones, 90% to 95% of them singletons. The V gene's germline CDR1 is SEHNR and CDR2 FQNEAQ (reference sequence). Trimming removed 0 bases from V and 10 bases from J, with 7 bases in between. This CDR3 comprises 12 residues. The rearrangement links TRBV7-9 to TRBJ2-1; D not resolved. This clonotype was sampled from an adult with an advanced solid tumor such as melanoma, head and neck, liver or kidney cancer. The source material was CD4+ or CD8+ T cells sorted from blood, sampled in a trial of the OX40 agonist ivuxolimab. The DNA for the CDR3 is TGTGCCAGCAGCTTAGCAGGGTTAGAGCAGTTCTTC. Translated: CASSLAGLEQFF.